The 16 T cell receptor beta chains below were found in one sample sequenced in a study of blood T cell repertoires in COVID-19. TCRdb's table, derived via immunoSEQ multiplex PCR, lists solely in-frame clones and lacks some. Here the sample spans under 450,000 clones, about 90% being singletons. Material for sequencing was PBMCs or T cells enriched from blood (not recorded which). The receptors originated from a young woman who had recovered from COVID-19.

This clone was seen a few times. This chain connects TRBV11-2 to TRBJ2-1; D gene ambiguous. Germline V CDR1 and CDR2: SGHAT, FQNNGV. Trimming removed 0 bases at V and 4 bases at J, with 7 bases between. CDR3 length: 14 residues. The CDR3 DNA reads as TGTGCCAGCAGCTTAGATTCCTTTTACAATGAGCAGTTCTTC. It specifies CASSLDSFYNEQFF.

The chain uses TRBV3-1 (or the pseudogene TRBV3-2) and TRBJ1-3; D is perhaps TRBD1 (5 bases). Trimming pared 0 bases from V and 4 bases from J, leaving 13 bases between. The CDR3 consists of 16 residues. The germline V gene has CDR1 LGHDT and CDR2 YNNKEL (reference sequence). CDR3 DNA: TGTGCCAGCAGCCAAGATCAAGGGGCTGGGGGAAACACCATATATTTT. Translated, it gives CASSQDQGAGGNTIYF.

The V call is TRBV7-8, the J call TRBJ2-7, with D possibly TRBD2 on 5 matching bases. Per germline, CDR1 SGHVS and CDR2 FQNEAQ. V was trimmed by 8 bases and J by 2 bases, leaving 13 bases between them. This CDR3 has 13 amino acids. The chain's CDR3 is CASLSDSAYEQYF. The CDR3 DNA is TGTGCCAGCCTTTCGGACTCCGCCTACGAGCAGTACTTC.

V usage is TRBV20-1 and J usage is TRBJ1-1; weak D call: TRBD1 (5 bases). The germline V gene encodes CDR1 DFQATT and CDR2 SNEGSKA (reference sequence). The CDR3 length is 12 residues. V was shortened by 3 bases and J by 11 bases, with 16 bases between the two germline ends. The CDR3 bases are TGCAGTGCTAGTGCGGGGGGTCGGGGGGCTTTCTTT. Translated, it gives CSASAGGRGAFF.

This clone was found once. The V gene is TRBV19, the J gene TRBJ2-7; D call uncertain. There are 13 residues in the CDR3. The V gene's germline CDR1 is LNHDA and CDR2 SQIVND (reference sequence). Trimming stripped 4 bases from V and 2 bases from J, with 9 bases between. CDR3 sequence: CASSSHGPYEQYF. The CDR3 DNA is TGTGCCAGTAGTAGTCACGGTCCCTACGAGCAGTACTTC.

This rearrangement joins TRBV20-1 to TRBJ2-2, with 8 bases fitting TRBD2. Unmatched junction bases numbered 9, after V lost 3 bases and J lost 6 bases. This CDR3 is 15 amino acids long. CDR1 DFQATT and CDR2 SNEGSKA come from the germline V gene (reference sequence). CDR3 sequence (DNA): TGCAGTGCTAGTATAGCGGGATTATTTGCCGGGGAGCTGTTTTTT. It translates to CSASIAGLFAGELFF.

This clone occurred once. The V gene is TRBV10-2, the J gene TRBJ1-2, with D possibly being TRBD1 (5 bases). Trimming shortened V by 4 bases and J by 4 bases, and 7 bases separated the two germline ends. CDR1 is WSHSY and CDR2 is SAAADI in the germline V gene. The CDR3 has 12 residues. The CDR3 sequence is CASSADSYGYTF. DNA for the CDR3: TGCGCCAGCAGTGCCGACAGCTATGGCTACACCTTC.

This clone has only a few counts. The genes are TRBV7-8 and TRBJ2-1; D is perhaps TRBD1 (6 bases). V was pared by 2 bases and J by 9 bases, with 14 bases between. The CDR3 is 14 residues long. Per the germline V gene, CDR1 is SGHVS and CDR2 is FQNEAQ. DNA for the CDR3: TGTGCCAGCAGCTTAACATCACAGGGAAGTGAGCAGTTCTTC. Residues: CASSLTSQGSEQFF.

The rearrangement links TRBV6-5 to TRBJ2-1; 7 bases are a match to TRBD1. The germline gives CDR1 MNHEY, CDR2 SVGAGI. The CDR3 loop spans 15 amino acids. V was clipped by 4 bases and J by 0 bases; unmatched bases: 3. The DNA for the CDR3 is TGTGCCAGCAGTTGGGGACAGAGCTCCTACAATGAGCAGTTCTTC. Translated, it gives CASSWGQSSYNEQFF.

V and J are TRBV27 and TRBJ2-7, with TRBD2 identical over 7 bases. J lost 2 bases, V lost 4 bases, and 8 bases had no gene match. Germline loops: CDR1 MNHEY, CDR2 SMNVEV (reference sequence). There are 15 residues in the CDR3. CDR3 sequence: CASSSLAAEAYEQYF. In DNA form, the CDR3 reads TGTGCCAGCAGTTCGCTAGCGGCAGAAGCCTACGAGCAGTACTTC.

This clone was observed a handful of times. This chain uses TRBV5-1 with TRBJ2-7; TRBD2 matches 13 bases. Per germline, CDR1 SGHRS and CDR2 YFSETQ. V gave up 4 bases and J gave up 7 bases; unmatched junction bases: 8. The CDR3 is 15 amino acids. The DNA for the CDR3 is TGCGCCAGCAGCATTCAACTAGCGGGAGGGGGTGAGCAGTACTTC. Protein product: CASSIQLAGGGEQYF. Combining the CDR3 with reference TRBV5-1 and TRBJ2-7 gives the whole variable domain KAGVTQTPRYLIKTRGQQVTLSCSPISGHRSVSWYQQTPGQGLQFLFEYFSETQRNKGNFPGRFSGRQFSNSRSEMNVSTLELGDSALYLCASSIQLAGGGEQYFGPGTRLTVT.

The chain employs TRBV5-5 and TRBJ1-2, with TRBD1 matching over 8 bases. With 2 bases clipped from V and 8 bases from J, the junction kept 11 bases outside the gene matches. The CDR3 is 15 residues long. Germline assignment: CDR1 SGHKS and CDR2 YYEKEE (reference sequence). CDR3 sequence: CASSLKTGAASGYTF. The CDR3 DNA reads TGTGCCAGCAGCTTAAAGACAGGGGCCGCTTCGGGCTACACCTTC.

This clone turned up a few times. The CDR3 region has the DNA TGCGCCAGCAGCGGGAAGAACACCGGGGAGCTGTTTTTT. Its protein is CASSGKNTGELFF. V and J are TRBV10-2 and TRBJ2-2, with D possibly being TRBD2 (5 bases). Trimming removed 6 bases at V and 1 base at J, with 6 bases between. The length of the CDR3 is 13 residues. From germline, CDR1 is WSHSY and CDR2 SAAADI.

This clone has only a few counts. This same CDR3 is encoded by further DNA sequences in the sample. The chain employs TRBV5-6 and TRBJ1-4; D call uncertain. V shed 0 bases and J shed 4 bases, with 4 bases lying between them. This CDR3 is 13 amino acids long. Germline values: CDR1 SGHDT, CDR2 YYEEEE. The CDR3 here is CASSLVLNEKLFF. CDR3 bases: TGTGCCAGCAGCTTGGTACTTAATGAAAAACTGTTTTTT.

This clone was seen a single time. This sequence joins TRBV19 and TRBJ2-7; D gene unclear. Trimming took 6 bases from V and 3 from J, leaving 12 bases between them. Germline-derived CDR1 and CDR2 are LNHDA and SQIVND (reference sequence). The CDR3 is made up of 13 amino acids. CDR3 sequence reads: CASSAQPGYEQYF. Here the CDR3 DNA reads TGTGCCAGTAGCGCCCAACCCGGCTACGAGCAGTACTTC. The whole variable domain, remainder taken from reference TRBV19 and TRBJ2-7, is DGGITQSPKYLFRKEGQNVTLSCEQNLNHDAMYWYRQDPGQGLRLIYYSQIVNDFQKGDIAEGYSVSREKKESFPLTVTSAQKNPTAFYLCASSAQPGYEQYFGPGTRLTVT.

The chain has TRBV27 and TRBJ1-5, with 8 bases aligning to TRBD1. Germline CDR1 and CDR2: MNHEY and SMNVEV (reference sequence). J was trimmed by 1 base and V by 6 bases; bases with no gene match: 5. This CDR3 comprises 15 residues. Here the CDR3 reads CASSYGQGSNQPQHF. CDR3 sequence (DNA): TGTGCCAGCAGCTACGGACAGGGAAGCAATCAGCCCCAGCATTTT.